The source of this T cell receptor beta chain is a study of T cell repertoires in cytomegalovirus infection. Germline values: CDR1 SNHLY, CDR2 FYNNEI. Deletions cut 4 bases from V and 0 bases from J, with 13 bases between. This CDR3 has 15 residues. In regard to this clonotype: What it recognizes is unknown.

TCRdb analysed the reads with MiXCR anew, one entry per CDR3 protein. The sample lists some 590,000 distinct CDR3 sequences, about 40% seen once, with roughly 50% in the top ten. The source was cultured PBMCs, collected from culture after CMV antigen stimulation. This TCR was recovered from a human donor in good health (CMV status not recorded). Some clones in this sample may be carry-over from other donors' samples. The chain couples TRBV2 to TRBJ2-7; no definite D call. CDR3 nucleotides: TGTGCCAGCAGTGCCCTGCAAAGAAGCTCCTACGAGCAGTACTTC. It translates to CASSALQRSSYEQYF.